Shown below are 31 T cell receptor beta chains from a single sample sequenced in a study of control samples from healthy donors and cancer patients. Only in-frame clones appear in the TCRdb table, and some are missing; sequencing was by immunoSEQ multiplex PCR. Of about 40,000 clones in the sample, 80% to 90% were seen once. The sequencing sample was made of PBMCs. Source of these receptors: a woman between 55 and 75 years old with lung cancer.

This clone was observed a handful of times. V and J are TRBV6-2 or TRBV6-3 and TRBJ1-5, with D perhaps TRBD1 (5 bases). Trimming cost V 3 bases and J 7 bases, with 7 bases left between them. CDR1 is MNHEY and CDR2 is SVGEGT in the germline V gene. The CDR3 spans 12 residues. Here the CDR3 DNA reads TGTGCCAGCAGTTATTGGGACCAGCCCCAGCATTTT. Residues: CASSYWDQPQHF.

The genes are TRBV2 and TRBJ2-3; D call uncertain. Germline CDR1 reads SNHLY; CDR2 reads FYNNEI. The V and J ends lost 2 bases and 4 bases respectively, with 13 bases between them. This CDR3 is built from 15 residues. This chain's CDR3 is CASSELGLWADTQYF. The DNA of the CDR3 is TGTGCCAGCAGTGAACTTGGCCTTTGGGCAGATACGCAGTATTTT.

The V call is TRBV2, the J call TRBJ2-5, with 13 bases aligning to TRBD2. V trimming: 3 bases; J trimming: 0 bases; junction bases outside the gene matches: 4. Germline assignment: CDR1 SNHLY and CDR2 FYNNEI. This CDR3 has 17 residues. CDR3 in DNA: TGTGCCAGCAGTGACCCTACTAGCGGGAGGGACCAAGAGACCCAGTACTTC. It translates to CASSDPTSGRDQETQYF.

This sequence joins TRBV7-6 and TRBJ2-1, with D possibly TRBD1 on 8 matching bases. Germline lookup yields CDR1 SGHVS and CDR2 FNYEAQ. V gave up 2 bases and J gave up 1 base, with 12 bases separating them. The CDR3 length is 16 residues. DNA for the CDR3: TGTGCCAGCAGCTTAACAGGGGGGGTTTCCTACAATGAGCAGTTCTTC. Protein product: CASSLTGGVSYNEQFF.

The J gene is TRBJ1-2, the V gene TRBV2; 9 nucleotides line up with TRBD1. J gave up 8 bases and V 1 base, and 8 bases lay outside the gene matches. The CDR3 spans 15 residues. Germline V gives CDR1 SNHLY, CDR2 FYNNEI. The CDR3 protein is CASSEGFGTGNGYTF. The CDR3 bases are TGTGCCAGCAGTGAAGGTTTCGGGACAGGGAACGGCTACACCTTC.

The rearrangement joins TRBV12-5 to TRBJ1-1; D unclear. The CDR3 loop spans 18 amino acids. Trimming removed 0 bases at V and 1 base at J, with 18 bases between. The germline V gene encodes CDR1 LGHNT and CDR2 FRNRAP. The CDR3 nucleotides are TGTGCTAGTGGTTTGGTTGCCTACACGATGGACGAGAACACTGAAGCTTTCTTT. Translated: CASGLVAYTMDENTEAFF.

The rearrangement links TRBV2 to TRBJ1-1, with D possibly TRBD1 on 5 matching bases. Germline V gene sequence: CDR1 SNHLY, CDR2 FYNNEI. V gave up 4 bases and J gave up 3 bases, with 9 bases separating them. CDR3 size: 13 residues. The CDR3 nucleotides are TGTGCCAGCAGTGGAAAGGGGTACACTGAAGCTTTCTTT. It yields the protein CASSGKGYTEAFF.

The rearrangement uses TRBV7-6 and TRBJ2-2, with a weak D call TRBD1 (6 bases). The CDR3 totals 16 residues. CDR1 and CDR2 (germline): SGHVS, FNYEAQ. Trimming shortened V by 4 bases and J by 1 base, and 13 bases separated the two germline ends. The CDR3 here is CASSWPGHRNTGELFF. CDR3 nucleotide sequence: TGTGCCAGCAGCTGGCCGGGACACCGGAACACCGGGGAGCTGTTTTTT.

In regard to this clone: The junction departs from the called germline gene at one end, perhaps through a read error. CDR3 sequence: CAGSYRLAGVSYNEQFF. The CDR3 DNA reads as TGTGCCGGCAGTTACCGCCTGGCGGGAGTCAGCTACAATGAGCAGTTCTTC. The chain links TRBV6-2 or TRBV6-3 to TRBJ2-1; 7 bases agree with TRBD2. This CDR3 spans 17 amino acids. CDR1 and CDR2 from the germline V gene are MNHEY and SVGEGT.

The rearrangement links TRBV9 to TRBJ2-7; TRBD1 matches 10 bases. Losses at the gene ends were 3 bases for V and 2 bases for J; bases not matched to a gene: 8. CDR1 SGDLS and CDR2 YYNGEE come from the germline V gene. The CDR3 is made up of 16 amino acids. The CDR3 region is CASSAGTGTGAYEQYF. The DNA of the CDR3 is TGTGCCAGCAGCGCGGGGACCGGGACAGGGGCCTACGAGCAGTACTTC.

This rearrangement joins TRBV4-1 to TRBJ1-2, with 7 bases that match TRBD1. This CDR3 has 16 residues. J gave up 2 bases and V 2 bases, and 8 bases lay outside the gene matches. The germline gives CDR1 MGHRA, CDR2 YSYEKL. CDR3 in amino acids: CASSQTGQALNYGYTF. CDR3 DNA: TGCGCCAGCAGCCAAACCGGACAGGCTCTGAACTATGGCTACACCTTC.

The chain has TRBV7-3 and TRBJ2-1; D remains unclear. The CDR3 consists of 16 residues. Trimming pared 4 bases from V and 5 bases from J, leaving 18 bases between. In germline, CDR1 is SGHTA, CDR2 FQGTGA. The CDR3 nucleotides read TGTGCCAGCAGCTCAAGCATCGGGCCAGCGAACAATGAGCAGTTCTTC. This gives the protein CASSSSIGPANNEQFF.

The V and J genes are TRBV7-2 and TRBJ1-6; D is possibly TRBD1 (5 bases). The CDR3 covers 13 residues. V was pared by 4 bases and J by 13 bases, with 14 bases between. Germline lookup yields CDR1 SGHTA and CDR2 FQGNSA. The CDR3 loop reads CASSSGRGLPLHF. CDR3 DNA sequence: TGTGCCAGCAGCTCAGGGCGGGGGTTGCCCCTCCACTTT. Drawing the rest from reference TRBV7-2 and TRBJ1-6, the complete variable domain is GAGVSQSPSNKVTEKGKDVELRCDPISGHTALYWYRQSLGQGLEFLIYFQGNSAPDKSGLPSDRFSAERTGGSVSTLTIQRTQQEDSAVYLCASSSGRGLPLHFGNGTRLTVT.

This clone was picked up one time. V is TRBV24-1 and J is TRBJ2-3; D not resolved. Deletions cut 11 bases from V and 1 base from J, with 12 bases between. The CDR3 sequence is 13 residues long. The V gene's germline CDR1 is KGHDR and CDR2 SFDVKD. DNA for the CDR3: TGTGCCAGCATTGAAACTGGCACAGATACGCAGTATTTT. This encodes CASIETGTDTQYF.

The chain employs TRBV4-3 and TRBJ1-1; 7 positions match TRBD1. CDR3 size: 14 residues. The trim removed 0 bases at V and 6 bases at J, leaving 4 bases unmatched. The germline V gene has CDR1 LGHNA and CDR2 YSLEER. In DNA form, the CDR3 reads TGCGCCAGCAGCCAAGAGGACAGGTACCCTGAAGCTTTCTTT. As protein: CASSQEDRYPEAFF.

The rearrangement uses TRBV10-1 and TRBJ1-1; D might be TRBD1 (6 bases). Per germline, CDR1 WNHNN and CDR2 SYGVQD (reference sequence). The germline V and J ends were trimmed by 7 bases and 4 bases, with 13 bases remaining between them. This CDR3 region has 13 residues. CDR3 sequence: CASKVRGSTEAFF. DNA of the CDR3: TGCGCCAGCAAGGTCAGGGGATCCACTGAAGCTTTCTTT.

The CDR3 coding sequence is TGTGCCAGCTCACAACCGGGACAGGATAACTATGGCTACACCTTC. Protein sequence: CASSQPGQDNYGYTF. V gene TRBV18 combines with J gene TRBJ1-2; 8 nucleotides align to TRBD1. The CDR3 consists of 15 residues. Germline V CDR1 and CDR2: KGHSH, LQKENI. V lost 4 bases and J lost 1; bases outside the gene matches: 5.

The chain combines TRBV6-2 or TRBV6-3 with TRBJ2-2; D is ambiguous. The CDR3 contains 13 residues. Germline loops: CDR1 MNHEY, CDR2 SVGEGT. The germline V and J ends were trimmed by 2 bases and 3 bases, with 4 bases remaining between them. CDR3 amino acids: CASSYGDTGELFF. The DNA for the CDR3 is TGTGCCAGCAGTTACGGGGACACCGGGGAGCTGTTTTTT.

A few counts support this clone. The V call is TRBV11-3, the J call TRBJ2-3; 10 bases fit TRBD1. V gave up 5 bases and J gave up 5 bases; unmatched junction bases: 4. This CDR3 is built from 14 residues. Germline values: CDR1 SGHNT, CDR2 YENEEA. CDR3 DNA sequence: TGTGCCAGCAGCCCCGGACAGGGGGAAGATACGCAGTATTTT. Protein: CASSPGQGEDTQYF.

This chain joins TRBV9 and TRBJ1-2, with 12 bases fitting TRBD1. Germline V CDR1 and CDR2: SGDLS, YYNGEE. CDR3 length: 14 residues. With V trimmed by 3 bases and J by 8 bases, 5 bases remained unmatched. In DNA, the CDR3 is TGTGCCAGCAGCGAGGGACAGGGGGCTGGCGGCTACACCTTC. Its protein product is CASSEGQGAGGYTF.

This CDR3 reads CASSQVRWGGAGVYNEQFF. CDR3 DNA sequence: TGTGCCAGCAGCCAAGTCCGGTGGGGAGGAGCGGGAGTCTACAATGAGCAGTTCTTC. V is TRBV14 and J is TRBJ2-1; 8 nucleotides agree with TRBD2. The V gene's germline CDR1 is SGHDN and CDR2 FVKESK. Trimming at V came to 1 base and at J to 3 bases, leaving 14 bases not matched to a gene. The CDR3 is made up of 19 amino acids.

This clone came up a few times. The chain carries TRBV2 and TRBJ1-5; 7 bases agree with TRBD1. The CDR3 has 15 residues. Trimming took 6 bases from V and 5 from J; bases not matched to a gene: 10. Per the germline V gene, CDR1 is SNHLY and CDR2 is FYNNEI. CDR3 in amino acids: CASRVTGEDDQPQHF. CDR3 sequence (DNA): TGTGCCAGCAGGGTAACAGGGGAGGACGATCAGCCCCAGCATTTT.

V and J are TRBV29-1 and TRBJ1-1, with TRBD1 as a possible D gene (5 bases). The germline V gene encodes CDR1 SQVTM and CDR2 ANQGSEA. The CDR3 contains 12 residues. Trimming took off 4 bases at V and 1 base at J, with 7 bases between the two ends. For the CDR3, the DNA is TGCAGCGTTGGGGACCCGAACACTGAAGCTTTCTTT. Its translation is CSVGDPNTEAFF. Filled out from reference TRBV29-1 and TRBJ1-1, the complete variable domain reads SAVISQKPSRDICQRGTSLTIQCQVDSQVTMMFWYRQQPGQSLTLIATANQGSEATYESGFVIDKFPISRPNLTFSTLTVSNMSPEDSSIYLCSVGDPNTEAFFGQGTRLTVV.

This clone occurred a few times. V gene TRBV7-3 combines with J gene TRBJ2-1; unclear D gene. Germline V gives CDR1 SGHTA, CDR2 FQGTGA. Deletions cut 5 bases from V and 6 bases from J, with 11 bases between. The CDR3 runs 13 residues. The CDR3 here is CASSPAPGNEQFF. For the CDR3, the DNA is TGTGCCAGCAGCCCGGCCCCGGGCAATGAGCAGTTCTTC. The full variable domain, rest sourced from reference TRBV7-3 and TRBJ2-1, is GAGVSQTPSNKVTEKGKYVELRCDPISGHTALYWYRQSLGQGPEFLIYFQGTGAADDSGLPNDRFFAVRPEGSVSTLKIQRTERGDSAVYLCASSPAPGNEQFFGPGTRLTVL.

The chain joins TRBV7-6 to TRBJ2-7; 8 bases align to TRBD2. This CDR3 is built from 15 residues. With V trimmed by 0 bases and J by 5 bases, 6 bases remained unmatched. Germline values: CDR1 SGHVS, CDR2 FNYEAQ. In DNA form, the CDR3 reads TGTGCCAGCAGCTTAGCGGCGGGGGGCGAGGACGAGCAGTACTTC. As protein: CASSLAAGGEDEQYF.

The V gene is TRBV5-1, the J gene TRBJ2-7; weak D call: TRBD2 (7 bases). The CDR3 is 15 amino acids. V gave up 1 base and J gave up 2 bases, with 13 bases separating them. The germline V gene has CDR1 SGHRS and CDR2 YFSETQ. The CDR3 region has the DNA TGCGCCAGCAGCTTGCGGCGGGGGCCTCCCTACGAGCAGTACTTC. It encodes CASSLRRGPPYEQYF.

This clone was seen more than once but under ten times. The V gene is TRBV5-6, the J gene TRBJ1-5; D is undetermined. Between the trimmed V and J ends, which lost 4 bases and 2 bases, there was a span of 10 bases. The germline gives CDR1 SGHDT, CDR2 YYEEEE. The CDR3 is 14 residues long. Here the CDR3 reads CASSRRAGNQPQHF. The CDR3 coding sequence is TGTGCCAGCAGCCGCCGGGCCGGCAATCAGCCCCAGCATTTT.

The rearrangement uses TRBV30 and TRBJ1-1, with a possible D match to TRBD1 (6 bases). Trimming pared 5 bases from V and 0 bases from J, leaving 19 bases between. Germline values: CDR1 GTSNPN, CDR2 SVGIG (reference sequence). There are 16 residues in the CDR3. DNA of the CDR3: TGTGCCTGGCGTCAACCTCCCGGGACAATGAACACTGAAGCTTTCTTT. Protein: CAWRQPPGTMNTEAFF.

As DNA, the CDR3 is TGTGCCAGCAGCTTGGCTGGGAACACTGAAGCTTTCTTT. This codes for CASSLAGNTEAFF. The rearrangement uses TRBV5-5 and TRBJ1-1; D gene uncertain. The V end lost 0 bases, the J end lost 1 base, and 4 bases lay between the germline ends. This CDR3 has 13 amino acids. Germline V gene data show CDR1 as SGHKS and CDR2 as YYEKEE (reference sequence).

The V call is TRBV7-3, the J call TRBJ1-2; TRBD1 matches 9 bases. Looked up from germline, CDR1 is SGHTA and CDR2 is FQGTGA. V was pared by 2 bases and J by 7 bases, with 8 bases of the junction left unmatched. This CDR3 comprises 15 residues. The CDR3 is CASSLGTGLKSGYTF. The CDR3 DNA reads as TGTGCCAGCAGCTTAGGGACAGGGTTGAAGTCTGGCTACACCTTC.

The genes are TRBV5-1 and TRBJ1-2; TRBD1 might be the D (6 bases). V shed 4 bases and J shed 6 bases, with 16 bases lying between them. There are 14 residues in the CDR3. Germline assignment: CDR1 SGHRS and CDR2 YFSETQ. The CDR3 sequence is CASSRQTGSDGYTF. The CDR3 bases are TGCGCCAGCAGCAGACAAACAGGGTCGGATGGCTACACCTTC.